The clone carrying this T cell receptor (beta chain) showed up just a few times. Its antigen is as yet unknown. CDR1 is SNHLY and CDR2 is FYNNEI in the germline V gene. The CDR3 extends over 13 amino acids. V was pared by 7 bases and J by 8 bases, with 14 bases between. For repertoire sequencing, the TCR beta CDR3 regions were amplified from RNA transcripts. Second-round multiplex PCR came after a first-round RT-PCR that employed HTBI primers. TCRdb re-called the multiplex PCR reads through MiXCR, storing one row per CDR3 protein. This table holds 200,000 to 250,000 distinct CDR3 sequences, approximately 21% found once. The entry originates in a study of Graves' ophthalmopathy and Graves' hyperthyroidism. Findings and limits, study-wide: Most expanded thyroid clonotypes above 0.001 frequency also appeared in blood.

The source is a woman in her 50s with Graves' ophthalmopathy. The chain recombines TRBV2 with TRBJ2-2, with D perhaps TRBD2 (5 bases). The sample consisted of peripheral blood. The CDR3 bases are TGTGCCAGCACCCCTCGGCCGGGGGGGGAGCTGTTTTTT. This encodes CASTPRPGGELFF.